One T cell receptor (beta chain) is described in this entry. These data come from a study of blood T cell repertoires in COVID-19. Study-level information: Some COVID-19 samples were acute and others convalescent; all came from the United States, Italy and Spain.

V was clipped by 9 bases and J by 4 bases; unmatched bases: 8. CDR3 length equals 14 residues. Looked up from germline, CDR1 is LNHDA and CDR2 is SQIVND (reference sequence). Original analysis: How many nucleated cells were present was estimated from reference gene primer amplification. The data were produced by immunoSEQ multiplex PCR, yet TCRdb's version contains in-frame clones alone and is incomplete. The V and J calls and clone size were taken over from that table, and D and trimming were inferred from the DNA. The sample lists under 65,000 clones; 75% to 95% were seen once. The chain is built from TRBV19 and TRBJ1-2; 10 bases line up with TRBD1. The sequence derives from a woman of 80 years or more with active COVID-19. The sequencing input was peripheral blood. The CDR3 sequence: CASTYGQGGYGYTF. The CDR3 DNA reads TGTGCCAGCACCTATGGACAGGGGGGCTATGGCTACACCTTC.